These T cell receptor beta chains were read from a single sample in a study of blood T cell repertoires in COVID-19. Sequencing was performed with immunoSEQ multiplex PCR; in TCRdb, only in-frame clones are kept and a portion is missing. In the table there are 25,000 to 30,000 clones, more than 80% of which are singletons. What was sequenced was peripheral blood. These receptors all come from a human donor in a cohort sampled during active COVID-19. CDR3s include the opening cysteine and the closing phenylalanine or tryptophan. The D gene is left open where the match is weak. Clone size is not always given. Where it is, it says once, few, many or a class for expanded clones.

V	D	J	size	DNA	CDR3
TRBV6-4	TRBD1	TRBJ2-5	NA	TGTGCCAGCAGTGGGTCGGACAGGGGGCGGTGGGAGACCCAGTACTTC	CASSGSDRGRWETQYF
TRBV12-3/TRBV12-4	NA	TRBJ1-2	NA	TGTGCCAGCACCCTCGACAGCTATGGCTACACCTTC	CASTLDSYGYTF
TRBV9	NA	TRBJ2-2	NA	TGTGCCAGCAGCTGGGAGCCAGGGGCCGTCGGGGAGCTGTTTTTT	CASSWEPGAVGELFF
TRBV6-6	NA	TRBJ1-6	NA	TGTGCCAGCAGCTCCCTCGACAGGATGGACACCCTCCACTTT	CASSSLDRMDTLHF
TRBV12-5	TRBD2	TRBJ2-5	NA	TGTGCTAGTGGTGGCGGGGGGCCCAGGACCCAGTACTTC	CASGGGGPRTQYF
TRBV7-6	TRBD2	TRBJ2-2	once	TGTGCCAGCAGCTTACGGCAGGGAGGGAACGGGGAGCTGTTTTTT	CASSLRQGGNGELFF
TRBV19	NA	TRBJ1-4	NA	TGTGCCAGTACCCCCACCGGGTCAACTAATGAAAAACTGTTTTTT	CASTPTGSTNEKLFF
TRBV7-3	NA	TRBJ2-7	NA	TGTGCCAGCAGCTTAGATGTCGGACAATACGAGCAGTACTTC	CASSLDVGQYEQYF
TRBV9	NA	TRBJ1-2	NA	TGTGCCAGCAGCGGAGGAGGAGGCTACACCTTC	CASSGGGGYTF
TRBV18	NA	TRBJ2-7	NA	TGTGCCAGCTCACACGCACAAATCGGGGCCTACGAGCAGTACTTC	CASSHAQIGAYEQYF
TRBV2	NA	TRBJ1-1	NA	TGTGCCAGCGAGGTGGAGAACACTGAAGCTTTCTTT	CASEVENTEAFF
TRBV11-3	NA	TRBJ1-3	NA	TGTGCCAGCAGCTTAGCCGGGGTAGACACCATATATTTT	CASSLAGVDTIYF
TRBV12-5	NA	TRBJ2-1	NA	TGTGCTAGTGGTTTGGTACCGGGGGATGAGCAGTTCTTC	CASGLVPGDEQFF
TRBV4-1	TRBD2	TRBJ2-3	NA	TGCGCCAGCAGTGCGGGGGGGCTCTTCACAGATACGCAGTATTTT	CASSAGGLFTDTQYF
TRBV4-1	NA	TRBJ1-5	NA	TGCGCCCGCAGCCAAGGGGGGGGCGAGGGGAGCAATCAGCCCCAGCATTTT	CARSQGGGEGSNQPQHF
TRBV29-1	NA	TRBJ1-4	NA	TGCAGCGTTGCGCCGAATGGGGCCGATGAAAAACTGTTTTTT	CSVAPNGADEKLFF
TRBV5-5	TRBD1	TRBJ2-3	NA	TGTGCCAGCAGCCTACTGACAGGGATAAGTACAGATACGCAGTATTTT	CASSLLTGISTDTQYF
TRBV9	TRBD2	TRBJ2-5	NA	TGTGCCAGCAGCCCCCGGGGGGGGGCAGCTCCGGAGACCCAGTACTTC	CASSPRGGAAPETQYF
TRBV2	NA	TRBJ2-1	NA	TGTGCCAGCAGTGAACTCAACCCGAGACTCGCCTACAATGAGCAGTTCTTC	CASSELNPRLAYNEQFF